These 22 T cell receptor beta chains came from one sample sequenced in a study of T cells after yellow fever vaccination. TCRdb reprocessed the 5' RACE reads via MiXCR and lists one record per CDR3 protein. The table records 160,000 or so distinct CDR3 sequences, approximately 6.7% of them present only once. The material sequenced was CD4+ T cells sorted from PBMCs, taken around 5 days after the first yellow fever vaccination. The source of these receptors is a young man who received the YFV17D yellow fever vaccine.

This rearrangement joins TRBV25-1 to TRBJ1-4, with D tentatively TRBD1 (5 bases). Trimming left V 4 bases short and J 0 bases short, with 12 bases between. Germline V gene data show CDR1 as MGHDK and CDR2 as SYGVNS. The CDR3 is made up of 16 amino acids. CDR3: CASSVGGSSTNEKLFF. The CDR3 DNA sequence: TGTGCCAGCAGTGTCGGGGGAAGCTCAACTAATGAAAAACTGTTTTTT.

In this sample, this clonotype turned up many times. CDR3 sequence reads: CASSPTTSGDTDTQYF. CDR3 in DNA: TGCGCCAGCAGCCCCACGACTAGCGGGGACACAGATACGCAGTATTTT. V is TRBV5-1 and J is TRBJ2-3; TRBD2 matches 11 bases. The CDR3 covers 16 residues. CDR1 SGHRS and CDR2 YFSETQ come from the germline V gene. The J segment lost 2 bases and the V segment lost 4 bases, leaving 6 bases of the junction unmatched.

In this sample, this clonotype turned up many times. In DNA form, the CDR3 reads TGTGCCACAGAGGGGGGCTCGTCAGATACGCAGTATTTT. The encoded protein is CATEGGSSDTQYF. The gene calls are TRBV24-1 and TRBJ2-3; perhaps D is TRBD1 or TRBD2 (6 bases each). The CDR3 has 13 residues. Germline values: CDR1 KGHDR, CDR2 SFDVKD. V was pared by 10 bases and J by 4 bases, with 14 bases between.

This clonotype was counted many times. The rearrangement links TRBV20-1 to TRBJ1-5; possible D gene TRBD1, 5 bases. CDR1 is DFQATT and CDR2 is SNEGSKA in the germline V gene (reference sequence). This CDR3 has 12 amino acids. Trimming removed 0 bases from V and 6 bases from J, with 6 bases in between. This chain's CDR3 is CSAREGTQPQHF. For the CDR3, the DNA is TGCAGTGCTAGAGAGGGGACTCAGCCCCAGCATTTT.

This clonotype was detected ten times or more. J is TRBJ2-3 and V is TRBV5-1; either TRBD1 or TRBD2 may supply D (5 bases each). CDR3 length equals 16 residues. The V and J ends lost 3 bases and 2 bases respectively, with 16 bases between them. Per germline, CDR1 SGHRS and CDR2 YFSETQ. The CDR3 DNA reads TGCGCCAGCAGCTCAACCCCGGGGCTCTCCACAGATACGCAGTATTTT. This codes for CASSSTPGLSTDTQYF.

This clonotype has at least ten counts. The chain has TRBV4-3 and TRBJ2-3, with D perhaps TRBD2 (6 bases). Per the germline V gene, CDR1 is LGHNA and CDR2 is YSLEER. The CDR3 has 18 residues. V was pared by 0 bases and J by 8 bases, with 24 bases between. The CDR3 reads CASSQDRGISRGTGTQYF. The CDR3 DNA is TGCGCCAGCAGCCAAGATCGGGGCATATCCCGGGGGACGGGTACGCAGTATTTT.

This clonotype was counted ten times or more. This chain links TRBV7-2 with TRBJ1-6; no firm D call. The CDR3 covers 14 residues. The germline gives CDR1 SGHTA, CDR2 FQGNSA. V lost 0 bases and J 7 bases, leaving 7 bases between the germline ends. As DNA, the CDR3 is TGTGCCAGCAGCTTAGCCATACAGAATTCACCCCTCCACTTT. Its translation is CASSLAIQNSPLHF.

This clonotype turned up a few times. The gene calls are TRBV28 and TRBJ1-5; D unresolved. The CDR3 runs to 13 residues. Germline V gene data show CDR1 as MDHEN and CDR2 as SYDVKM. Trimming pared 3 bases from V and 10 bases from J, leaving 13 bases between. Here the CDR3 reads CASSLGQPHPQHF. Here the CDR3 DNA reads TGTGCCAGCAGTTTGGGTCAGCCCCACCCCCAGCATTTT.

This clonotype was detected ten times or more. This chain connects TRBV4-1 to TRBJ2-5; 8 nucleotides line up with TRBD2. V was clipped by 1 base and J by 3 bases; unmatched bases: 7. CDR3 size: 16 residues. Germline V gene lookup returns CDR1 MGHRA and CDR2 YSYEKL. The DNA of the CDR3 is TGCGCCAGCAGCCAAGGTCCTGCGGGGGGAGAAGAGACCCAGTACTTC. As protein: CASSQGPAGGEETQYF.

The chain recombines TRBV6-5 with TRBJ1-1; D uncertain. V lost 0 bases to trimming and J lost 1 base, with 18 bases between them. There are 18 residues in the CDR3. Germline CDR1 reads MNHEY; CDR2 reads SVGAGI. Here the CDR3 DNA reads TGTGCCAGCAGTTACTCGGGAAGGCGGCTGGGGTCGAACACTGAAGCTTTCTTT. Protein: CASSYSGRRLGSNTEAFF.

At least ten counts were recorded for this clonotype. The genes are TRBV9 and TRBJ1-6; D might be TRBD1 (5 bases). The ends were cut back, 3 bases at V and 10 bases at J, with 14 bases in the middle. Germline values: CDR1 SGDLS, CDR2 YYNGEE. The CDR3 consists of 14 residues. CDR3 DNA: TGTGCCAGCAGCGGATCAGGGATGGTATCACCCCTCCACTTT. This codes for CASSGSGMVSPLHF.

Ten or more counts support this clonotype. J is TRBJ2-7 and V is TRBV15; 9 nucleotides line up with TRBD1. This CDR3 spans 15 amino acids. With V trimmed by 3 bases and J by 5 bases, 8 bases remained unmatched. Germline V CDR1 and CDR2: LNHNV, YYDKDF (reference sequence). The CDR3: CATSSDDRGFHEQYF. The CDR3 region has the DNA TGTGCCACCAGCAGTGACGACAGGGGGTTCCACGAGCAGTACTTC.

The CDR3 DNA reads as TGTGCCGGCTCTCCCGGGGGCTCACGGTACGAGCAGTACTTC. It is translated as CAGSPGGSRYEQYF. The chain has TRBV28 and TRBJ2-7, with D perhaps being TRBD1 or TRBD2 (6 bases each). V lost 11 bases, J lost 4 bases, and 21 bases lay in between. Germline CDR1 is MDHEN and CDR2 is SYDVKM. The length of the CDR3 is 14 residues. Drawing the rest from reference TRBV28 and TRBJ2-7, the complete variable domain is DVKVTQSSRYLVKRTGEKVFLECVQDMDHENMFWYRQDPGLGLRLIYFSYDVKMKEKGDIPEGYSVSREKKERFSLILESASTNQTSMYLCAGSPGGSRYEQYFGPGTRLTVT.

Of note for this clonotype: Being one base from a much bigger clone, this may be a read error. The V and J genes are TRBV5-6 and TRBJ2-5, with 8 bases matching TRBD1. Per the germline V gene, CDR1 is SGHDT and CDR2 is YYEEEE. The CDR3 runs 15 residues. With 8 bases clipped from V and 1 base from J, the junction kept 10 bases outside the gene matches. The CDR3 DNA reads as TGTGCCAGAAGGGCCGGGACAGGATTCCAAGAGACCCAGTACTTC. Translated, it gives CARRAGTGFQETQYF. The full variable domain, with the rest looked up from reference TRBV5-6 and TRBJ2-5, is DAGVTQSPTHLIKTRGQQVTLRCSPKSGHDTVSWYQQALGQGPQFIFQYYEEEERQRGNFPDRFSGHQFPNYSSELNVNALLLGDSALYLCARRAGTGFQETQYFGPGTRLLVL.

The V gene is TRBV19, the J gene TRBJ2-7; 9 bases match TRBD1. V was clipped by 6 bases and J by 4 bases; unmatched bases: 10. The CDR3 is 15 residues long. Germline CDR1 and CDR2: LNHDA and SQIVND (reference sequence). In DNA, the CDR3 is TGTGCCAGTAGCGACTCCGGACAGGGGAAATACGAGCAGTACTTC. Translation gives CASSDSGQGKYEQYF.

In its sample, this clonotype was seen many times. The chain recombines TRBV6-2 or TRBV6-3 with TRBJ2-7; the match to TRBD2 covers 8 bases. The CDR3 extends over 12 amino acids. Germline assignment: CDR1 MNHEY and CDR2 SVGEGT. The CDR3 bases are TGTGCAGCGGGGGCAGATACCTACGAGCAGTACTTC. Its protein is CAAGADTYEQYF.

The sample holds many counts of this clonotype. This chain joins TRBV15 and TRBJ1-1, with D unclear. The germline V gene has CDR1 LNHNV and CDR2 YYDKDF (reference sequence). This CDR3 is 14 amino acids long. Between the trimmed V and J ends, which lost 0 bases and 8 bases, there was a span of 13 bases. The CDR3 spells CATSRDGRAAEAFF. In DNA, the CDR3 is TGTGCCACCAGCAGAGATGGGCGGGCGGCCGAAGCTTTCTTT.

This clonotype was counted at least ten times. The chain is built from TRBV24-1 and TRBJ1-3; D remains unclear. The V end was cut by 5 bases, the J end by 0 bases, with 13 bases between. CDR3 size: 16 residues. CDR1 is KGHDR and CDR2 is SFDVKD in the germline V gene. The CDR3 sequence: CATSVLKLSSGNTIYF. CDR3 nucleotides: TGTGCCACCAGTGTCCTTAAACTGAGCTCTGGAAACACCATATATTTT.

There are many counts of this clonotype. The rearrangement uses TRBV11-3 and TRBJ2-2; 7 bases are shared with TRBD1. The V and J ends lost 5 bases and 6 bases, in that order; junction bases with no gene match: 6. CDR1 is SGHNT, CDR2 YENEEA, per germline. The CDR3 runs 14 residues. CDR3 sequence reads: CASSRNQGAGELFF. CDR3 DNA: TGTGCCAGCAGCCGAAATCAGGGGGCCGGGGAGCTGTTTTTT.

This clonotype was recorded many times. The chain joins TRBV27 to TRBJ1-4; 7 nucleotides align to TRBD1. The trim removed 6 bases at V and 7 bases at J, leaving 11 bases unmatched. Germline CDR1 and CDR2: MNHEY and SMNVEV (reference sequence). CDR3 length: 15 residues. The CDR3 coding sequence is TGTGCCAGCAGCCGCTGGACAGGATGGGGTGAAAAACTGTTTTTT. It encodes CASSRWTGWGEKLFF.

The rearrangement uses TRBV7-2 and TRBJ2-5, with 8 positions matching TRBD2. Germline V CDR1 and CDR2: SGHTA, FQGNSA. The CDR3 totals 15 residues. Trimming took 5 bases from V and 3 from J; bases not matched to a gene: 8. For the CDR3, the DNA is TGTGCCAGCAGCCCCCAGGCAGCGGGGGAAGAGACCCAGTACTTC. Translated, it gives CASSPQAAGEETQYF.

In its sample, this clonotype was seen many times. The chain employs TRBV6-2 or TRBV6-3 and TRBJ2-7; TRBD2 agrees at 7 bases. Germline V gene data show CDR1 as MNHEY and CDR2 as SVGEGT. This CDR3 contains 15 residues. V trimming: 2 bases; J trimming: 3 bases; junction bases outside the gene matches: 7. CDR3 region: CASSYLATSDYEQYF. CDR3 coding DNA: TGTGCCAGCAGTTACCTCGCTACTAGCGACTACGAGCAGTACTTC.